Each of the 28 T cell receptor beta chains below was sequenced from the same sample in a study of vaccination and CD4 T cells after COVID-19 (dated by TCRdb to between 2020 and 2023). Their target antigens are unknown. The treatment or condition label here, explained by the study, means: approximately 10-day PBMC culture with coronavirus spike peptide pools or control peptides (ViraFEST assay). Receptor amplification or capture employed PCR. The sequencer was an Illumina iSeq 100. TCR sequencing of DNA from cultured CD4+ T cells used the Oncomine TCR Beta short-read assay at the Johns Hopkins FTIC core. Using fastp at Q25 and MiXCR, TCRdb reprocessed the public reads and kept productive beta chains. Rows are combined by CDR3 protein, so each entry shows the most common genes and DNA. This sample is represented by thousands of distinct CDR3 sequences; approximately 67% of them were singletons. Around 10% of the sample is in the top ten clones.

Source: CD4+ T cells from blood, cultured in vitro, taken before SARS-CoV-2 vaccination. The receptors stem from a human donor who had recovered from COVID-19.

J is TRBJ1-2 and V is TRBV29-1; weak D call: TRBD1 (6 bases). This CDR3 has 11 amino acids. V lost 4 bases, J lost 3 bases, and 6 bases lay in between. Germline loops: CDR1 SQVTM, CDR2 ANQGSEA. The CDR3 DNA reads TGCAGCGTTGCAGGGGACTATGGCTACACCTTC. This gives the protein CSVAGDYGYTF.

This clonotype was seen only a few times. The chain employs TRBV5-4 and TRBJ2-5; no clear D gene. Trimming cost V 3 bases and J 5 bases, with 11 bases left between them. This CDR3 is built from 13 residues. Germline V CDR1 and CDR2: SGHNT, YYREEE (reference sequence). The CDR3 DNA sequence: TGTGCCAGCAGCTCAGAGGTCCAGGAGACCCAGTACTTC. This encodes CASSSEVQETQYF.

CDR3 sequence reads: CASSVQVTGELFF. As DNA, the CDR3 is TGTGCCAGCAGCGTACAGGTCACCGGGGAGCTGTTTTTT. The V gene is TRBV7-9, the J gene TRBJ2-2; possible D gene TRBD1, 5 bases. With 5 bases removed from V and 4 bases from J, the gap between germline ends came to 8 bases. Germline CDR1 is SEHNR and CDR2 is FQNEAQ (reference sequence). The CDR3 has 13 amino acids.

The chain is built from TRBV5-4 and TRBJ1-2, with 8 bases aligning to TRBD1. J gave up 4 bases and V 3 bases, and 14 bases lay outside the gene matches. The CDR3 is 17 amino acids. Looked up from germline, CDR1 is SGHNT and CDR2 is YYREEE (reference sequence). Here the CDR3 DNA reads TGTGCCAGCAGCTCGGAACAGGGGGAGCCGGGGCTCTATGGCTACACCTTC. Translating gives CASSSEQGEPGLYGYTF.

This clonotype was counted only a few times. The J gene is TRBJ2-5, the V gene TRBV2; 10 nucleotides line up with TRBD2. The CDR3 is made up of 14 amino acids. The junction had 5 bases not matched to a gene; V was cut back by 5 bases and J by 5 bases. Germline loops: CDR1 SNHLY, CDR2 FYNNEI. This CDR3 reads CASSRLAGVETQYF. The CDR3 DNA reads TGTGCCAGCAGTCGGCTAGCGGGAGTTGAGACCCAGTACTTC.

The genes are TRBV29-1 and TRBJ2-5; the D is unclear. The V end lost 4 bases, the J end lost 7 bases, and 10 bases lay between the germline ends. Germline V gene lookup returns CDR1 SQVTM and CDR2 ANQGSEA. The CDR3 covers 11 residues. CDR3: CSVVTSRTQYF. The CDR3 DNA reads TGCAGCGTTGTCACGTCAAGGACCCAGTACTTC.

This chain links TRBV6-2 or TRBV6-3 with TRBJ1-5, with TRBD1 as a possible D gene (6 bases). The CDR3 length is 17 residues. From germline, CDR1 is MNHEY and CDR2 SVGEGT. The V end was cut by 6 bases, the J end by 3 bases, with 21 bases between. The CDR3 region has the DNA TGTGCCAGCAGGTCGGCAGGGAAAGGGGGATACAATCAGCCCCAGCATTTT. Translation: CASRSAGKGGYNQPQHF.

The V gene is TRBV24-1, the J gene TRBJ2-3; 7 bases match TRBD1. The CDR3 loop spans 14 amino acids. CDR1 and CDR2 from the germline V gene are KGHDR and SFDVKD. V gave up 5 bases and J gave up 4 bases; unmatched junction bases: 5. CDR3 DNA sequence: TGTGCCACCAGTGGACAGGGCGGACCAGATACGCAGTATTTT. It translates to CATSGQGGPDTQYF.

This clonotype was counted only a few times. The chain is built from TRBV7-9 and TRBJ2-2; D uncertain. The germline gives CDR1 SEHNR, CDR2 FQNEAQ (reference sequence). Trimming cost V 2 bases and J 4 bases, with 8 bases left between them. This CDR3 is 14 amino acids long. Written as DNA, the CDR3 is TGTGCCAGCAGCTTACTCGTGGTCACCGGGGAGCTGTTTTTT. Amino acid sequence: CASSLLVVTGELFF.

The chain employs TRBV6-2 or TRBV6-3 and TRBJ2-7; D remains ambiguous. CDR3 length: 14 amino acids. V was trimmed by 2 bases and J by 0 bases, leaving 8 bases between them. Per germline, CDR1 MNHEY and CDR2 SVGEGT. The CDR3 here is CASSYRATSYEQYF. CDR3 nucleotides: TGTGCCAGCAGTTACCGTGCCACCTCCTACGAGCAGTACTTC.

This sequence joins TRBV6-1 and TRBJ1-6; 7 nucleotides agree with TRBD1. Germline CDR1 reads MNHNS; CDR2 reads SASEGT. V lost 5 bases, J lost 10 bases, and 5 bases stayed unmatched. CDR3 size: 13 residues. CDR3: CASSTRQGSPLHF. In DNA form, the CDR3 reads TGTGCCAGCAGTACGCGACAGGGCTCACCCCTCCACTTT.

This clonotype showed up just a few times. The chain couples TRBV7-3 to TRBJ2-5, with 8 nucleotides matching TRBD2. The J segment lost 4 bases and the V segment lost 0 bases, leaving 4 bases of the junction unmatched. The CDR3 is 15 residues long. Germline CDR1 is SGHTA and CDR2 is FQGTGA. The CDR3 DNA follows: TGTGCCAGCAGCTTAACCTGGCTAGCGGGAGAGACCCAGTACTTC. This codes for CASSLTWLAGETQYF.

This clonotype was seen a single time. The V gene is TRBV3-1, the J gene TRBJ2-4; 8 bases are a match to TRBD2. Per germline, CDR1 LGHDT and CDR2 YNNKEL (reference sequence). CDR3 size: 17 residues. V trimming: 0 bases; J trimming: 0 bases; junction bases outside the gene matches: 4. The CDR3 DNA sequence: TGTGCCAGCAGCCAAGATCGTCTAGCGGGAGCCAAAAACATTCAGTACTTC. Residues: CASSQDRLAGAKNIQYF.

The rearrangement joins TRBV4-1 to TRBJ1-6, with no clear D. Trimming took off 0 bases at V and 8 bases at J, with 11 bases between the two ends. The germline V gene encodes CDR1 MGHRA and CDR2 YSYEKL. The CDR3 totals 15 residues. The CDR3 spells CASSQDPGVDSPLHF. The CDR3 DNA sequence: TGCGCCAGCAGCCAAGACCCCGGAGTAGATTCACCCCTCCACTTT.

V and J are TRBV27 and TRBJ2-1, with 7 bases aligning to TRBD1. J gave up 3 bases and V 6 bases, and 8 bases lay outside the gene matches. Germline CDR1 MNHEY, CDR2 SMNVEV (reference sequence). The CDR3 length is 15 residues. CDR3 in DNA: TGTGCCAGCAGGAGAGACAGGGCTTTCTACAATGAGCAGTTCTTC. Translating gives CASRRDRAFYNEQFF.

The chain carries TRBV6-1 and TRBJ2-3, with D perhaps matching TRBD1 (6 bases). Germline V lookup: CDR1 MNHNS, CDR2 SASEGT. This CDR3 has 16 amino acids. Trimming stripped 7 bases from V and 4 bases from J, with 21 bases between. CDR3 bases: TGTGCCAGCACCGCACGGACGGGCACAGGGCCAGATACGCAGTATTTT. Protein sequence: CASTARTGTGPDTQYF.

The J gene is TRBJ2-5, the V gene TRBV4-3; D not certain. With 3 bases removed from V and 1 base from J, the gap between germline ends came to 15 bases. The CDR3 consists of 16 residues. CDR1 LGHNA and CDR2 YSLEER come from the germline V gene. DNA of the CDR3: TGCGCCAGCAGCCAGACCCGAGTAGCCCCCCAAGAGACCCAGTACTTC. Its translation: CASSQTRVAPQETQYF.

CDR3 region: CASIGQNTEAFF. Written as DNA, the CDR3 is TGTGCCAGCATTGGACAGAACACTGAAGCTTTCTTT. J is TRBJ1-1 and V is TRBV6-1; TRBD1 might be the D (5 bases). CDR3 length: 12 amino acids. Trimming took 7 bases from V and 1 from J, leaving 7 bases between them. Germline CDR1 reads MNHNS; CDR2 reads SASEGT.

The chain combines TRBV2 with TRBJ2-5, with 16 bases fitting TRBD2. Germline assignment: CDR1 SNHLY and CDR2 FYNNEI. V trimming: 8 bases; J trimming: 5 bases; junction bases outside the gene matches: 11. CDR3 size: 17 residues. DNA for the CDR3: TGTGCCAGCCAGAGGGGACTAGCGGGAGGGCCGGGCGAGACCCAGTACTTC. Protein: CASQRGLAGGPGETQYF.

This clonotype turned up a few times. The chain uses TRBV18 and TRBJ2-7, with D perhaps TRBD1 or TRBD2 (5 bases each). V shed 3 bases and J shed 1 base, with 10 bases lying between them. Germline CDR1 is KGHSH and CDR2 is LQKENI. The CDR3 length is 14 residues. The DNA for the CDR3 is TGTGCCAGCTCACCCGGGACGGAATCCTACGAGCAGTACTTC. Amino acids: CASSPGTESYEQYF.

This clonotype was picked up a small number of times. V usage is TRBV28 and J usage is TRBJ1-5; TRBD1 might be the D (5 bases). The germline V gene encodes CDR1 MDHEN and CDR2 SYDVKM. With 4 bases removed from V and 2 bases from J, the gap between germline ends came to 12 bases. The CDR3 contains 15 residues. CDR3 nucleotides: TGTGCCAGCAGTTATAGCAGGGCGGGCAATCAGCCCCAGCATTTT. It codes for CASSYSRAGNQPQHF.

The gene calls are TRBV19 and TRBJ2-3; TRBD1 aligns across 8 bases. Germline V gene sequence: CDR1 LNHDA, CDR2 SQIVND (reference sequence). This CDR3 is built from 13 residues. V lost 4 bases to trimming and J lost 4 bases; unmatched junction nucleotides: 1. CDR3 nucleotide sequence: TGTGCCAGTAGTACGGACAGGGCAGATACGCAGTATTTT. This encodes CASSTDRADTQYF.

The V call is TRBV18, the J call TRBJ1-1; the D is unclear. The CDR3 sequence is 15 residues long. CDR1 is KGHSH and CDR2 is LQKENI in the germline V gene. Trimming pared 3 bases from V and 4 bases from J, leaving 15 bases between. The CDR3: CASSPGIGPGTEAFF. CDR3 bases: TGTGCCAGCTCACCGGGGATCGGGCCGGGCACTGAAGCTTTCTTT.

The V and J genes are TRBV20-1 and TRBJ2-1, with 8 bases aligning to TRBD2. The germline V gene has CDR1 DFQATT and CDR2 SNEGSKA (reference sequence). The CDR3 runs to 17 residues. With V trimmed by 0 bases and J by 6 bases, 13 bases remained unmatched. CDR3 DNA sequence: TGCAGTGCTAGAGACCCCATGGCTAGCGGGCTTATCAATGAGCAGTTCTTC. Protein sequence: CSARDPMASGLINEQFF.

J is TRBJ2-3 and V is TRBV7-2, with D hard to call. V shed 5 bases and J shed 0 bases, with 15 bases lying between them. The CDR3 is made up of 16 amino acids. CDR1 is SGHTA, CDR2 FQGNSA, per germline. CDR3 DNA: TGTGCCAGCAGCGTGCAAGCACACCCTAGCACAGATACGCAGTATTTT. Amino acids: CASSVQAHPSTDTQYF.

This clonotype was seen just once. V and J are TRBV20-1 and TRBJ2-7, with 9 bases lining up with TRBD2. This CDR3 is built from 13 residues. The germline gives CDR1 DFQATT, CDR2 SNEGSKA (reference sequence). V was clipped by 6 bases and J by 4 bases; unmatched bases: 7. Here the CDR3 reads CSAQAGGQYEQYF. CDR3 nucleotides: TGCAGTGCCCAGGCGGGAGGGCAATACGAGCAGTACTTC.

The J gene is TRBJ2-1, the V gene TRBV20-1; TRBD2 might be the D (6 bases). This CDR3 is 18 amino acids long. Looked up from germline, CDR1 is DFQATT and CDR2 is SNEGSKA (reference sequence). The V end lost 5 bases, the J end lost 2 bases, and 25 bases lay between the germline ends. For the CDR3, the DNA is TGCAGTGCTCAGACCCCGACCTCGTGGGCGGGGACCTACAATGAGCAGTTCTTC. Translated, it gives CSAQTPTSWAGTYNEQFF.

The rearrangement links TRBV29-1 to TRBJ2-2; TRBD1 matches 7 bases. The V segment lost 7 bases and the J segment 1 base; nucleotides outside the gene matches: 0. The germline V gene encodes CDR1 SQVTM and CDR2 ANQGSEA. The CDR3 is 12 amino acids. The CDR3 reads CSGQGNTGELFF. CDR3 coding DNA: TGCAGCGGACAGGGGAACACCGGGGAGCTGTTTTTT.